The 28 T cell receptor beta chains given below trace back to one sample, sequenced in a study of OX40 agonist ivuxolimab in advanced cancers. Clones were read by immunoSEQ multiplex PCR, and TCRdb kept only the in-frame ones, dropping some. The sample carries 75,000 to 100,000 clones, roughly 90% recorded once. Sequencing used CD4+ or CD8+ T cells sorted from blood, obtained in a trial of the OX40 agonist ivuxolimab. All receptors derive from an adult with an advanced solid tumor such as melanoma, head and neck, liver or kidney cancer.

In nucleotides, the CDR3 is TGTGCCAGCAGCCTTCTCAGGACAGGTCCAAGGAGCTCCTACGAGCAGTACTTC. Amino acid sequence: CASSLLRTGPRSSYEQYF. The V and J genes are TRBV14 and TRBJ2-7; TRBD1 matches at 7 bases. The length of the CDR3 is 18 residues. With 4 bases clipped from V and 0 bases from J, the junction kept 15 bases outside the gene matches. Germline assignment: CDR1 SGHDN and CDR2 FVKESK.

The chain links TRBV6-5 to TRBJ2-1; D unclear. The V end lost 4 bases, the J end lost 5 bases, and 15 bases lay between the germline ends. Germline V gives CDR1 MNHEY, CDR2 SVGAGI. The CDR3 sequence is 15 residues long. The CDR3, as DNA: TGTGCCAGCAGTTCCTCCCATGCCCCAAACAATGAGCAGTTCTTC. Translated: CASSSSHAPNNEQFF.

The chain joins TRBV11-1 to TRBJ2-3; D ambiguous. The CDR3 totals 14 residues. Germline CDR1 is SGHAT and CDR2 is FQDESV (reference sequence). Deletions cut 2 bases from V and 2 bases from J, with 8 bases between. The DNA of the CDR3 is TGTGCCAGCAGCTTAACTGGCCCCACAGATACGCAGTATTTT. It specifies CASSLTGPTDTQYF.

The CDR3 region has the DNA TGCGCCAGCAGCGAGGTGGGGCGAGGCACTGAAGCTTTCTTT. Translated, it gives CASSEVGRGTEAFF. The chain carries TRBV5-1 and TRBJ1-1; tentatively, D is TRBD1 (5 bases). Germline V gene lookup returns CDR1 SGHRS and CDR2 YFSETQ. Trimming removed 4 bases from V and 4 bases from J, with 14 bases in between. This CDR3 is 14 amino acids long. The complete variable domain, with remaining parts taken from reference TRBV5-1 and TRBJ1-1, reads KAGVTQTPRYLIKTRGQQVTLSCSPISGHRSVSWYQQTPGQGLQFLFEYFSETQRNKGNFPGRFSGRQFSNSRSEMNVSTLELGDSALYLCASSEVGRGTEAFFGQGTRLTVV.

J is TRBJ2-3 and V is TRBV5-1; D is unresolved. Germline V gene lookup returns CDR1 SGHRS and CDR2 YFSETQ. The CDR3 loop spans 14 amino acids. Trimming left V 7 bases short and J 4 bases short, with 16 bases between. The CDR3, as DNA: TGCGCCAGCGGCCTGACCGCCCGGGCAGATACGCAGTATTTT. It translates to CASGLTARADTQYF.

The chain couples TRBV10-2 to TRBJ1-5; D is unresolved. This CDR3 is 15 amino acids long. V lost 0 bases and J lost 5, with 11 bases in between. Germline V gene sequence: CDR1 WSHSY, CDR2 SAAADI. The CDR3 spells CASSESAPEYQPQHF. The CDR3 DNA reads as TGCGCCAGCAGTGAGTCTGCCCCCGAGTATCAGCCCCAGCATTTT.

V and J are TRBV5-5 and TRBJ2-6; D gene ambiguous. The CDR3 is made up of 18 amino acids. The ends were cut back, 0 bases at V and 0 bases at J, with 13 bases in the middle. Germline V lookup: CDR1 SGHKS, CDR2 YYEKEE (reference sequence). The CDR3 protein is CASSLVRAGYSGANVLTF. The CDR3 DNA reads as TGTGCCAGCAGCTTGGTACGGGCCGGGTACTCTGGGGCCAACGTCCTGACTTTC. The variable domain in full, completed from reference TRBV5-5 and TRBJ2-6, reads DAGVTQSPTHLIKTRGQQVTLRCSPISGHKSVSWYQQVLGQGPQFIFQYYEKEERGRGNFPDRFSARQFPNYSSELNVNALLLGDSALYLCASSLVRAGYSGANVLTFGAGSRLTVL.

The rearrangement links TRBV4-1 to TRBJ2-7, with 9 bases aligning to TRBD1. This CDR3 has 16 amino acids. Germline V gives CDR1 MGHRA, CDR2 YSYEKL. Trimming at V came to 4 bases and at J to 1 base, leaving 8 bases not matched to a gene. The CDR3 is CASSRHTGGASYEQYF. The CDR3 region has the DNA TGCGCCAGCAGCCGCCACACAGGGGGCGCATCCTACGAGCAGTACTTC.

This chain links TRBV7-9 with TRBJ1-2; TRBD1 agrees at 9 bases. There are 13 residues in the CDR3. Trimming cost V 6 bases and J 8 bases; bases outside gene matches: 7. CDR1 and CDR2 (germline): SEHNR, FQNEAQ (reference sequence). The CDR3 bases are TGTGCCAGCAGGTCACAGGGGGCGCGCGGCTACACCTTC. Its protein product is CASRSQGARGYTF.

This clone was detected a few times. This chain connects TRBV4-1 to TRBJ1-5; possibly TRBD1 for D (6 bases). Germline values: CDR1 MGHRA, CDR2 YSYEKL. CDR3 length: 15 residues. The germline V and J ends were trimmed by 0 bases and 7 bases, with 13 bases remaining between them. The DNA of the CDR3 is TGCGCCAGCAGCCAAGAACAGGGACCCTCACAGCCCCAGCATTTT. It specifies CASSQEQGPSQPQHF.

This clone is termed medium-sized (0.01 to 0.1%). The V gene is TRBV14, the J gene TRBJ1-2, with TRBD1 as a possible D gene (6 bases). The V gene lost 1 base and the J gene lost 2 bases, with 26 bases spanning the gap. CDR3 length: 20 amino acids. Germline V gives CDR1 SGHDN, CDR2 FVKESK. CDR3 loop: CASSQGLRGGSGPSNYGYTF. DNA of the CDR3: TGTGCCAGCAGCCAAGGGCTTCGCGGGGGCTCGGGTCCGTCGAACTATGGCTACACCTTC.

The J gene is TRBJ2-1, the V gene TRBV2, with 7 bases aligning to TRBD1. J gave up 4 bases and V 8 bases, and 5 bases lay outside the gene matches. This CDR3 spans 13 amino acids. CDR1 SNHLY and CDR2 FYNNEI come from the germline V gene. For the CDR3, the DNA is TGTGCCAGCGCCGGGACAGAGTACAATGAGCAGTTCTTC. It specifies CASAGTEYNEQFF.

This clone appeared once. This sequence joins TRBV19 and TRBJ1-1, with D tentatively TRBD1 (5 bases). Germline V gives CDR1 LNHDA, CDR2 SQIVND (reference sequence). The CDR3 totals 15 residues. Trimming cost V 4 bases and J 3 bases, with 15 bases left between them. The CDR3 DNA reads TGTGCCAGTAGTAGGCAGGGTATTGAGTACACTGAAGCTTTCTTT. Its protein product is CASSRQGIEYTEAFF.

This chain uses TRBV10-3 with TRBJ1-6; D remains ambiguous. Germline-derived CDR1 and CDR2 are ENHRY and SYGVKD. The V and J ends lost 2 bases and 5 bases respectively, with 7 bases between them. The CDR3 is 14 amino acids. CDR3 nucleotides: TGTGCCATCAGTGAGGGTACCGATAATTCACCCCTCCACTTT. Protein: CAISEGTDNSPLHF.

The V and J genes are TRBV5-5 and TRBJ2-7; D perhaps matches TRBD1 (5 bases). V was shortened by 4 bases and J by 3 bases, with 11 bases between the two germline ends. The CDR3 runs 13 residues. CDR1 is SGHKS and CDR2 is YYEKEE in the germline V gene (reference sequence). Written as DNA, the CDR3 is TGTGCCAGCAGCACAGACAGCTTCTACGAGCAGTACTTC. Its translation is CASSTDSFYEQYF.

This chain uses TRBV7-2 with TRBJ1-4; the D gene is possibly TRBD1 (6 bases). This CDR3 is built from 12 residues. Germline loops: CDR1 SGHTA, CDR2 FQGNSA. With 6 bases removed from V and 8 bases from J, the gap between germline ends came to 10 bases. CDR3 DNA: TGTGCCAGCAGTCCCCAGGGGGAAAAACTGTTTTTT. This gives the protein CASSPQGEKLFF.

The rearrangement uses TRBV18 and TRBJ1-1, with 8 bases fitting TRBD1. Germline V gene lookup returns CDR1 KGHSH and CDR2 LQKENI. The CDR3 consists of 14 residues. The V segment lost 5 bases and the J segment 4 bases; nucleotides outside the gene matches: 6. CDR3 nucleotides: TGTGCCAGCTCATATGGGACAGGAGGCACTGAAGCTTTCTTT. Amino acids: CASSYGTGGTEAFF.

V usage is TRBV5-1 and J usage is TRBJ1-2; D unclear. Germline lookup yields CDR1 SGHRS and CDR2 YFSETQ. Trimming stripped 4 bases from V and 0 bases from J, with 10 bases between. The CDR3 has 14 amino acids. The CDR3 region has the DNA TGCGCCAGCAGCGGCCTGACTTCTAACTATGGCTACACCTTC. It yields the protein CASSGLTSNYGYTF.

The chain couples TRBV28 to TRBJ1-4; 7 bases map to TRBD1. CDR1 MDHEN and CDR2 SYDVKM come from the germline V gene. The CDR3 contains 15 residues. V trimming: 2 bases; J trimming: 5 bases; junction bases outside the gene matches: 5. DNA of the CDR3: TGTGCCAGCAGTTTAGTAGGGGGCTTAAATGAAAAACTGTTTTTT. Translating it yields CASSLVGGLNEKLFF.

This rearrangement joins TRBV2 to TRBJ2-5; tentatively, D is TRBD1 (6 bases). This CDR3 region has 13 residues. Trimming cost V 7 bases and J 2 bases, with 11 bases left between them. Germline lookup yields CDR1 SNHLY and CDR2 FYNNEI. The CDR3 DNA follows: TGTGCCAGCACGTGGACAGAGCAAGAGACCCAGTACTTC. It encodes CASTWTEQETQYF.

V usage is TRBV9 and J usage is TRBJ2-3; TRBD2 aligns across 14 bases. V lost 0 bases, J lost 5 bases, and 14 bases stayed unmatched. Germline CDR1 is SGDLS and CDR2 is YYNGEE. This CDR3 contains 20 residues. In nucleotides, the CDR3 is TGTGCCAGCAGCGTAGGTGGGACTAGCGGGAGAGTTAGGGGTCGAGATACGCAGTATTTT. Its protein product is CASSVGGTSGRVRGRDTQYF.

The chain links TRBV10-2 to TRBJ2-5; TRBD1 matches 7 bases. With the DNA end fitting TRBJ2-7 better, the J assignment may be wrong. Germline assignment: CDR1 WSHSY and CDR2 SAAADI. There are 15 residues in the CDR3. The DNA for the CDR3 is TGCGCCAGCAGTTATGACAGGGCTGGATCCTACGAGCAGTACTTC. The encoded protein is CASSYDRAGSYEQYF.

V is TRBV9 and J is TRBJ2-2, with D tentatively TRBD2 (5 bases). Germline CDR1 is SGDLS and CDR2 is YYNGEE. V gave up 0 bases and J gave up 2 bases, with 8 bases separating them. This CDR3 is built from 15 residues. The CDR3 bases are TGTGCCAGCAGCGTAGCGGGGAGAAACACCGGGGAGCTGTTTTTT. Protein: CASSVAGRNTGELFF.

The chain is built from TRBV18 and TRBJ1-4; the D gene is possibly TRBD1 (6 bases). Germline V lookup: CDR1 KGHSH, CDR2 LQKENI. The CDR3 has 15 amino acids. V gave up 4 bases and J gave up 4 bases, with 13 bases separating them. CDR3 region: CASSQNQGYNEKLFF. The CDR3 DNA reads as TGTGCCAGCTCACAAAATCAGGGGTATAATGAAAAACTGTTTTTT.

The V and J genes are TRBV19 and TRBJ1-2, with a weak D call TRBD1 (6 bases). Germline V gene data show CDR1 as LNHDA and CDR2 as SQIVND (reference sequence). With 3 bases removed from V and 0 bases from J, the gap between germline ends came to 11 bases. The CDR3 loop spans 15 amino acids. CDR3 in amino acids: CASSMSDRTNYGYTF. The DNA of the CDR3 is TGTGCCAGTAGTATGAGCGACAGGACTAACTATGGCTACACCTTC.

This chain uses TRBV18 with TRBJ2-3, with D perhaps matching TRBD1 (7 bases). V was clipped by 2 bases and J by 6 bases, with 12 bases between them. From germline, CDR1 is KGHSH and CDR2 LQKENI. There are 14 residues in the CDR3. The CDR3 DNA is TGTGCCAGCTCACCAATTGGAGGGGGCGATACGCAGTATTTT. It codes for CASSPIGGGDTQYF.

The V gene is TRBV2, the J gene TRBJ1-1; 7 bases agree with TRBD1. This CDR3 has 11 amino acids. Trimming removed 7 bases from V and 6 bases from J; junction bases left unmatched: 2. Germline loops: CDR1 SNHLY, CDR2 FYNNEI. As DNA, the CDR3 is TGTGCCAGCATCCAGGGGGCTGAAGCTTTCTTT. The encoded protein is CASIQGAEAFF.

The gene calls are TRBV7-2 and TRBJ1-2; D not resolved. V lost 3 bases and J 3 bases, leaving 8 bases between the germline ends. CDR3 length: 13 amino acids. From germline, CDR1 is SGHTA and CDR2 FQGNSA. In DNA form, the CDR3 reads TGTGCCAGCAGCTTGGGCGGATACTATGGCTACACCTTC. It yields the protein CASSLGGYYGYTF.